A selection of T cell receptor beta chains follows, all from one sample in a study of identical twins. One entry per CDR3 protein results from TCRdb running MiXCR on the 5' RACE reads. The table has some 1,600,000 distinct CDR3 sequences, around 33% seen once. The sample comprised cord blood. These receptors were taken from a newborn girl in good health. Each CDR3 is given with its conserved first and last residue. A D gene is named only where the DNA matches it firmly. Expanded clones get a size class; other rows say once, few or many, or leave the size out.

CDR3aa | CDR3nt | j_gene | abundance | d_gene | v_gene
CASSPLATGEDTQYF | TGTGCCAGCTCACCACTCGCCACAGGGGAAGATACGCAGTATTTT | TRBJ2-3 | - | TRBD1 | TRBV18
CSVEVGAGRFF | TGCAGCGTTGAAGTTGGAGCGGGCCGGTTCTTC | TRBJ2-1 | - | - | TRBV29-1
CASSWGHSSTDTQYF | TGTGCCAGCAGCTGGGGGCACTCTAGCACAGATACGCAGTATTTT | TRBJ2-3 | - | - | TRBV13
CASSPGQLSNQPQHF | TGTGCCAGCAGCCCGGGACAGCTTAGCAATCAGCCCCAGCATTTT | TRBJ1-5 | many | TRBD1 | TRBV12-3/TRBV12-4
CASSVMNTGELFF | TGCGCCAGCAGCGTCATGAACACCGGGGAGCTGTTTTTT | TRBJ2-2 | once | - | TRBV5-1
CASSYSASGGAWGDTQYF | TGTGCCAGCAGTTACTCGGCTAGCGGGGGGGCTTGGGGTGATACGCAGTATTTT | TRBJ2-3 | - | TRBD2 | TRBV6-5
CAGSLDLKNIQYF | TGTGCCGGCAGCTTGGACCTTAAAAACATTCAGTACTTC | TRBJ2-4 | - | - | TRBV7-2
CSAGPGLAEGGEQFF | TGCAGTGCCGGGCCGGGACTAGCGGAAGGTGGGGAGCAGTTCTTC | TRBJ2-1 | once | TRBD2 | TRBV20-1
CASSLGLAGITGELFF | TGTGCCAGCAGTTTAGGACTAGCGGGAATCACCGGGGAGCTGTTTTTT | TRBJ2-2 | - | TRBD2 | TRBV28
CASSLTGEDYQPQHF | TGCGCCAGCAGCTTGACAGGGGAGGATTATCAGCCCCAGCATTTT | TRBJ1-5 | - | TRBD1 | TRBV5-1
CASSLGFGDEKLFF | TGCGCCAGCAGCTTGGGGTTTGGAGATGAAAAACTGTTTTTT | TRBJ1-4 | - | - | TRBV5-1